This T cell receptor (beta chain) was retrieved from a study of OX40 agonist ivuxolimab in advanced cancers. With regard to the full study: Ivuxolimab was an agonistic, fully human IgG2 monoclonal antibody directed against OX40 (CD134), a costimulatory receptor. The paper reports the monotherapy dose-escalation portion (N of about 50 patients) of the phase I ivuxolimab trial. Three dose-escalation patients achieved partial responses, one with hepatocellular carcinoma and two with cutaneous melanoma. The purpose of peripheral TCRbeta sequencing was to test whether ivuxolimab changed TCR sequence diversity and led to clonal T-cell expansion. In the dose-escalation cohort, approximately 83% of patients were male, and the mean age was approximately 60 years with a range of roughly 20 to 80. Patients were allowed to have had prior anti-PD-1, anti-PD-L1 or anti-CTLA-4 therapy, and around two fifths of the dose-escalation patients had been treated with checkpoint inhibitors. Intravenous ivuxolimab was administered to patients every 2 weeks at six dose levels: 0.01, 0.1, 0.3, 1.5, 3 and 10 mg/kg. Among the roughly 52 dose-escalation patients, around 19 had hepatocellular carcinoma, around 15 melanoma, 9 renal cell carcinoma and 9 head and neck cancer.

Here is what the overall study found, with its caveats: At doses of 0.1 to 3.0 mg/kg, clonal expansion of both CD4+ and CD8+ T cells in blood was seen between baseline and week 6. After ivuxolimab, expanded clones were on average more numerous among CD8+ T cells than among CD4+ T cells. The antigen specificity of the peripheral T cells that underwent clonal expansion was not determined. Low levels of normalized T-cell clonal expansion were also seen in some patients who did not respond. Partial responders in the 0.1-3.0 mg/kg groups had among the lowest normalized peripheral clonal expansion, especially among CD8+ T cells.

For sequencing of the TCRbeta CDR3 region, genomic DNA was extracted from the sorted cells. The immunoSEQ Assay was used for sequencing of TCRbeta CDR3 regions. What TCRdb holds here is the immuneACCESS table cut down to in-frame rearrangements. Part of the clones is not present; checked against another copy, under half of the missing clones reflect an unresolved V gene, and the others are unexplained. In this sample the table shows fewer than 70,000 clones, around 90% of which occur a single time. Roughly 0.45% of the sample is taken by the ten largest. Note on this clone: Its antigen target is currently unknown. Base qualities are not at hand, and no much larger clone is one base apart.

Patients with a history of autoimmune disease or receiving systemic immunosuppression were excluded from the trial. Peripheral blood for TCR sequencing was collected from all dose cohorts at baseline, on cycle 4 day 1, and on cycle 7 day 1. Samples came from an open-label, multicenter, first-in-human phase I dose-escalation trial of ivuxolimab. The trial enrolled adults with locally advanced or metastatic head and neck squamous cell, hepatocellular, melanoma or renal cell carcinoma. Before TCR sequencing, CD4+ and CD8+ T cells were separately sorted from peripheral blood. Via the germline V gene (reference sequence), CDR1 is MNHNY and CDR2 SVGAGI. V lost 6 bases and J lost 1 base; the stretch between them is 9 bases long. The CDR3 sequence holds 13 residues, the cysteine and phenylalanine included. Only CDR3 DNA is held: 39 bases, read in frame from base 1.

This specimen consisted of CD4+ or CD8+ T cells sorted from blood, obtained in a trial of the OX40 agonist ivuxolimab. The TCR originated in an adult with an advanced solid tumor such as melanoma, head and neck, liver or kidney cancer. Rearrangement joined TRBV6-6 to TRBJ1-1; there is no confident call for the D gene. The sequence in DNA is TGTGCCAGCAGAGGGTGGGGGAACACTGAAGCTTTCTTT. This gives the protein CASRGWGNTEAFF.